This T cell receptor beta chain was recorded in a study of vaccination and CD4 T cells after COVID-19. Turning to the study itself: Convalescent donors: six male, four female; seven Caucasian, two Asian, one multiracial, two Hispanic. The control cultures got either a CEFX pool, an HIV-1 Nef pool, or no peptide at all.

As for this clonotype: Its antigen is still unknown.

Cultured CD4+ T cells had their DNA profiled by the Oncomine TCR Beta short-read assay. Scientists extracted genomic DNA from CD4+ T cells grown in culture. Each CDR3 protein gets one entry after TCRdb re-called the PCR reads with MiXCR. The sample has approximately 16,000 distinct CDR3 sequences; around 44% are singletons. Treatment noted: roughly 10-day PBMC culture with coronavirus spike peptide pools or control peptides (ViraFEST assay). The V gene's germline CDR1 is SGHTA and CDR2 FQGTGA. J was trimmed by 0 bases and V by 5 bases; bases with no gene match: 3. CDR3 size: 16 residues. Material: CD4+ T cells from blood, cultured in vitro, obtained after SARS-CoV-2 vaccination. The V call is TRBV7-3, the J call TRBJ2-1, with TRBD1 matching 11 bases. This clonotype was sampled from a human donor who had recovered from COVID-19. The chain's CDR3 is CASSRGQGGSYNEQFF. The CDR3 nucleotides are TGTGCCAGCAGCCGGGGACAGGGGGGCTCCTACAATGAGCAGTTCTTC.